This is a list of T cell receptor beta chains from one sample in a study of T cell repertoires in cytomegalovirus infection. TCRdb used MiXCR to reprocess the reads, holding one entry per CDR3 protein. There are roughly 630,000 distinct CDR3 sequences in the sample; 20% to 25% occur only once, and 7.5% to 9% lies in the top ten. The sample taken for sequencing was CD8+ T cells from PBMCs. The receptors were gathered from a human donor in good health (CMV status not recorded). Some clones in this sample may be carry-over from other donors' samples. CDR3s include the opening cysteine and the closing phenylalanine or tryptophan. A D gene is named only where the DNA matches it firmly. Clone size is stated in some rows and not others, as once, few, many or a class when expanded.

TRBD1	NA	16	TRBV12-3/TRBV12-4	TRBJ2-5	CASSLVGQGSRETQYF	TGTGCCAGCAGTTTAGTGGGACAGGGTAGCCGAGAGACCCAGTACTTC
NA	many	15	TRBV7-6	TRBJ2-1	CASSLGSMLYNEQFF	TGTGCCAGCAGCTTAGGGTCTATGCTCTACAATGAGCAGTTCTTC
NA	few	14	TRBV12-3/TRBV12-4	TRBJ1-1	CASINALSNTEAFF	TGTGCCAGCATCAACGCGTTGTCAAACACTGAAGCTTTCTTT
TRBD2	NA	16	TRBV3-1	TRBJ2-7	CASRSSSGGDSHEQYF	TGTGCCAGCCGCTCATCTAGCGGGGGGGACTCCCACGAGCAGTACTTC
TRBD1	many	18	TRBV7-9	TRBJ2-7	CASSLVPGQASWRYEQYF	TGTGCCAGCAGCTTAGTACCAGGACAGGCTTCCTGGCGCTACGAGCAGTACTTC
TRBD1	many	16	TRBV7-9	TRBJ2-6	CASSSGQSSGANVLTF	TGTGCCAGCAGTTCGGGACAGAGCTCTGGGGCCAACGTCCTGACTTTC
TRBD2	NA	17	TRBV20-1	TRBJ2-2	CSARYRLAGGLVGELFF	TGCAGTGCCAGATATAGGCTAGCGGGGGGGCTCGTCGGGGAGCTGTTTTTT
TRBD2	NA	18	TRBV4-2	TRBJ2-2	CASSQVLAGGVNTGELFF	TGTGCCAGCAGCCAAGTACTAGCGGGGGGAGTAAACACCGGGGAGCTGTTTTTT
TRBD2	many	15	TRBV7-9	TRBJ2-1	CASRPGGSSYNEQFF	TGTGCCAGCAGACCCGGCGGGAGCTCCTACAATGAGCAGTTCTTC
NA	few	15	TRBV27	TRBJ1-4	CASSLSTVVNEKLFF	TGTGCCAGCAGTCTCTCGACAGTAGTTAATGAAAAACTGTTTTTT
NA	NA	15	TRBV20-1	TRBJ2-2	CSASRQRGEGGELFF	TGCAGTGCTAGTCGGCAGAGGGGTGAGGGCGGGGAGCTGTTTTTT
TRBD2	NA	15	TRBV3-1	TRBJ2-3	CASSQESGTRYTQYF	TGTGCCAGCAGCCAAGAATCTGGGACTAGATATACGCAGTATTTT
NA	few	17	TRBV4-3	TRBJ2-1	CASSQDFATGTFNEQFF	TGCGCCAGCAGCCAAGATTTCGCTACCGGGACATTCAATGAGCAGTTCTTC
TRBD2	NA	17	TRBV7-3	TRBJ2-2	CASRGLAGGPDTGELFF	TGTGCCAGCAGAGGACTAGCGGGGGGGCCGGACACCGGGGAGCTGTTTTTT
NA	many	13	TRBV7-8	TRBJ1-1	CASSWESNTEAFF	TGTGCCAGCAGCTGGGAGAGTAACACTGAAGCTTTCTTT
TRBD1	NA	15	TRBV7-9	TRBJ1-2	CASSGQGQVIYGYTF	TGTGCCAGCAGCGGGCAGGGACAGGTTATCTATGGCTACACCTTC
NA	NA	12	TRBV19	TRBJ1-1	CASTAKDTEAFF	TGTGCCAGTACAGCGAAGGACACTGAAGCTTTCTTT
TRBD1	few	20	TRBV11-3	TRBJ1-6	CASSFGPGQGRSSYNSPLHF	TGTGCCAGCAGCTTCGGTCCGGGACAGGGGCGAAGCTCCTATAATTCACCCCTCCACTTT
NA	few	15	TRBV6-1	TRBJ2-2	CASSEPRQNTGELFF	TGTGCCAGCAGTGAACCCCGGCAGAACACCGGGGAGCTGTTTTTT
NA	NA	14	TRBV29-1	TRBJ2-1	CSVESLAGYNEQFF	TGCAGCGTTGAATCACTAGCAGGTTACAATGAGCAGTTCTTC
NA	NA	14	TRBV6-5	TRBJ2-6	CASKSSAGANVLTF	TGTGCCAGCAAATCTAGCGCTGGGGCCAACGTCCTGACTTTC
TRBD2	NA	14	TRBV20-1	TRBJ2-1	CSARKAGGRNEQFF	TGCAGTGCTAGAAAAGCGGGGGGGCGTAATGAGCAGTTCTTC
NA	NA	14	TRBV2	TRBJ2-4	CASSWTDTKNIQYF	TGTGCCAGCAGTTGGACGGACACCAAAAACATTCAGTACTTC
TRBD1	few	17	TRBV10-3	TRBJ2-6	CAIKGDRGLSGANVLTF	TGTGCCATCAAGGGGGACAGGGGGCTTTCTGGGGCCAACGTCCTGACTTTC
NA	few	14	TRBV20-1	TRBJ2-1	CSASPLEGGDEQFF	TGCAGTGCTAGCCCTCTCGAGGGGGGCGATGAGCAGTTCTTC
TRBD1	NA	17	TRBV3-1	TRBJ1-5	CASSPGTGDYSNQPQHF	TGTGCCAGCAGCCCGGGGACAGGGGACTATAGCAATCAGCCCCAGCATTTT
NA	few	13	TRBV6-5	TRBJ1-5	CASSYSIYQPQHF	TGTGCCAGCAGTTACTCCATCTATCAGCCCCAGCATTTT
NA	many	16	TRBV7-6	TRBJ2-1	CASSLVSQGRRNEQFF	TGTGCCAGCAGCTTAGTATCCCAGGGGAGGCGGAATGAGCAGTTCTTC